The 3 T cell receptor beta chains in this list originate from one sample, sequenced in a study of T cells in Graves' hyperthyroidism and ophthalmopathy. RNA transcripts served as the template for amplifying TCR beta CDR3 regions. Primed by the HTBI set, a first-round RT-PCR was run on the TCR CDR3. Each CDR3 protein gets one entry after TCRdb re-called the multiplex PCR reads with MiXCR. The table includes approximately 640,000 distinct CDR3 sequences, around 15% detected once. Sequencing input: blood. The source is a man aged 45 to 65 with Graves' hyperthyroidism.

The V and J genes are TRBV24-1 and TRBJ2-7; 9 nucleotides agree with TRBD2. J lost 4 bases, V lost 6 bases, and 6 bases had no gene match. The CDR3 has 14 residues. The germline V gene has CDR1 KGHDR and CDR2 SFDVKD. CDR3 coding DNA: TGTGCCACCAGTAAGGCGGGAGGGCCATACGAGCAGTACTTC. This codes for CATSKAGGPYEQYF.

The gene calls are TRBV30 and TRBJ2-7; 11 nucleotides align to TRBD2. Germline CDR1 is GTSNPN and CDR2 is SVGIG (reference sequence). Losses at the gene ends were 2 bases for V and 5 bases for J; bases not matched to a gene: 26. This CDR3 is 21 amino acids long. The CDR3 nucleotides read TGTGCCTGGAGTTCCTACCCTCGTAGCGGGAGGGCCTTGGGTCCTTCCAACGAGCAGTACTTC. Translation: CAWSSYPRSGRALGPSNEQYF.

A few counts support this clonotype. The DNA for the CDR3 is TGTGCCAGCAGCATCGGCGGACAGATGAACACTGAAGCTTTCTTT. It yields the protein CASSIGGQMNTEAFF. The chain has TRBV9 and TRBJ1-1; tentative D call: TRBD1 (6 bases). This CDR3 is 15 amino acids long. The ends were cut back, 4 bases at V and 0 bases at J, with 13 bases in the middle. Germline CDR1 reads SGDLS; CDR2 reads YYNGEE.